This TCR beta chain was recovered during a study of cytomegalovirus exposure and HLA in healthy donors. Amplification used 60 Vbeta primers and 13 Jbeta primers. Sequencing was performed with immunoSEQ multiplex PCR; in TCRdb, only in-frame clones are kept and a portion is missing. The sample lists around 160,000 clones, around 75% seen once, with approximately 4.6% in the top ten. The CDR3 runs 14 residues. The V end lost 6 bases, the J end lost 2 bases, and 14 bases lay between the germline ends. From germline, CDR1 is MNHNS and CDR2 SASEGT. The chain couples TRBV6-1 to TRBJ2-7, with a weak D call TRBD1 (5 bases). The sequence came from a young man in good health and CMV-seropositive. Material: PBMCs. The CDR3 here is CASSPQKGPYEQYV. CDR3 bases: TGTGCCAGCAGCCCCCAGAAGGGGCCCTACGAGCAGTACGTC.